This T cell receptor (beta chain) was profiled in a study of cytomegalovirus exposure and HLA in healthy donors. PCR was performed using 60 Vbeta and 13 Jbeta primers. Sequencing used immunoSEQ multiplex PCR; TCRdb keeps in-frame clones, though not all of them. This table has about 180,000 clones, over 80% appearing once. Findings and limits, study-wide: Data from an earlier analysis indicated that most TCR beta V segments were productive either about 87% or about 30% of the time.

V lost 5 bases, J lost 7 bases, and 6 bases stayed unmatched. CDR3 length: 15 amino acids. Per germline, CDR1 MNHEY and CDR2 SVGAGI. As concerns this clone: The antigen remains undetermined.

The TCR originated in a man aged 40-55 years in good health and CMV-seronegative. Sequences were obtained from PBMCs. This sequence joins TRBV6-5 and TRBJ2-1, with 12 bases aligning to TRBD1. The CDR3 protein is CASSRDRGRQNEQFF. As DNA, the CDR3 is TGTGCCAGCAGTAGGGACAGGGGGCGTCAAAATGAGCAGTTCTTC.